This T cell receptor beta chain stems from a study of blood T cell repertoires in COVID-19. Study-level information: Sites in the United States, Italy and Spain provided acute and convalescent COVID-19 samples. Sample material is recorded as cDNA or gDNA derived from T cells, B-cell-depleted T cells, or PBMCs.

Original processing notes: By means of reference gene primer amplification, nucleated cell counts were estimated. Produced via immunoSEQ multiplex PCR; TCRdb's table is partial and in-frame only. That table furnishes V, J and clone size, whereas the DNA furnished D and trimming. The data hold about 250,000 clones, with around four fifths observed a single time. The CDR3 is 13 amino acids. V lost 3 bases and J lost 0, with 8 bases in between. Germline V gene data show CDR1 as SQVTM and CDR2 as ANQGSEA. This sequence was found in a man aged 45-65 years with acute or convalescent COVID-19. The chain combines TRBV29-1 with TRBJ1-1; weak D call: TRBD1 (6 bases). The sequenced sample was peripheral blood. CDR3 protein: CSVEGHLNTEAFF. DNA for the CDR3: TGCAGCGTTGAGGGACACTTGAACACTGAAGCTTTCTTT.